The next 27 T cell receptor beta chains were all read from a single sample in a study of blood T cell repertoires in COVID-19. Assay: immunoSEQ multiplex PCR; the TCRdb copy retains only in-frame clones and omits some. Seen here are around 150,000 clones, 65% to 85% observed once, and the top ten hold approximately 5.4%. Specimen: PBMCs or T cells enriched from blood (not recorded which). These receptors were taken from a middle-aged man who had recovered from COVID-19.

The V and J genes are TRBV29-1 and TRBJ2-5; a weak D match, TRBD1 (5 bases). This CDR3 is 12 amino acids long. The germline V gene encodes CDR1 SQVTM and CDR2 ANQGSEA. Trimming took 3 bases from V and 5 from J, leaving 10 bases between them. In DNA form, the CDR3 reads TGCAGCGTTGACCGCAGGGCCGAGACCCAGTACTTC. Protein sequence: CSVDRRAETQYF.

The chain links TRBV5-1 to TRBJ2-5; a weak D match, TRBD1 (6 bases). CDR3 length equals 15 residues. Trimming stripped 0 bases from V and 4 bases from J, with 13 bases between. Germline V gene lookup returns CDR1 SGHRS and CDR2 YFSETQ. This chain's CDR3 is CASSLEAGAGETQYF. Here the CDR3 DNA reads TGCGCCAGCAGCTTGGAGGCAGGGGCTGGAGAGACCCAGTACTTC.

In its sample, this clone was seen a few times. The V and J genes are TRBV21-1 and TRBJ1-5; whether TRBD1, the table's D call, matches the DNA was not checked. TRBV21-1 is reported as a pseudogene. The CDR3 has 14 amino acids. The CDR3 DNA follows: TGTGCCGGCACCAAGACAGGGGACAATCAGCCCCAGCATTTT. Translated, it gives CAGTKTGDNQPQHF.

The chain is built from TRBV6-5 and TRBJ1-5; 8 positions agree with TRBD1. V dropped 5 bases and J dropped 2; count of bases not matched to a gene: 5. The CDR3 is 15 amino acids. In germline, CDR1 is MNHEY, CDR2 SVGAGI. This CDR3 is CASSPDRGGNQPQHF. In nucleotides, the CDR3 is TGTGCCAGCAGTCCCGACAGGGGCGGCAATCAGCCCCAGCATTTT.

The V gene is TRBV2, the J gene TRBJ2-1, with 7 bases fitting TRBD2. Per germline, CDR1 SNHLY and CDR2 FYNNEI. The CDR3 covers 14 residues. V shed 6 bases, J shed 8 bases, and the junction held 10 bases outside the gene matches. The CDR3 DNA reads TGTGCCAGCAGGATTAGCGGGTGGGCGGATGAGCAGTTCTTC. Translation: CASRISGWADEQFF.

This clone was observed a handful of times. The chain couples TRBV6-5 to TRBJ1-5; possibly TRBD1 for D (5 bases). Germline CDR1 and CDR2: MNHEY and SVGAGI. V gave up 4 bases and J gave up 6 bases, with 10 bases separating them. This CDR3 is 13 amino acids long. The CDR3 DNA reads TGTGCCAGCAGTTCCAGGGTTGGTCAGCCCCAGCATTTT. This gives the protein CASSSRVGQPQHF.

The J gene is TRBJ2-5, the V gene TRBV3-1 (or the pseudogene TRBV3-2), with unresolved D. The CDR3 length is 14 residues. V dropped 0 bases and J dropped 2 bases, with 7 bases sitting between them. CDR1 and CDR2 (germline): LGHDT, YNNKEL (reference sequence). The CDR3 here is CASSQDGPQETQYF. The CDR3 nucleotides read TGTGCCAGCAGCCAAGATGGGCCACAAGAGACCCAGTACTTC.

V usage is TRBV6-5 and J usage is TRBJ1-1; D unclear. From germline, CDR1 is MNHEY and CDR2 SVGAGI. Trimming removed 5 bases at V and 6 bases at J, with 13 bases between. This CDR3 has 13 residues. The CDR3 sequence is CASSRTFGAEAFF. CDR3 coding DNA: TGTGCCAGCAGTCGGACCTTCGGGGCTGAAGCTTTCTTT.

As regards this clone: The same CDR3 also results from other DNA sequences found in this sample. The chain combines TRBV11-2 with TRBJ1-1, with 8 bases fitting TRBD1. Germline CDR1 and CDR2: SGHAT and FQNNGV. The junction had 4 bases not matched to a gene; V was cut back by 5 bases and J by 2 bases. The length of the CDR3 is 14 residues. The CDR3 protein is CASSVQGVNTEAFF. In DNA, the CDR3 is TGTGCCAGCAGCGTACAGGGGGTTAACACTGAAGCTTTCTTT.

The chain employs TRBV20-1 and TRBJ1-1; 8 bases are a match to TRBD1. The CDR3 has 11 residues. Unmatched junction bases numbered 4, after V lost 6 bases and J lost 7 bases. CDR1 and CDR2 (germline): DFQATT, SNEGSKA (reference sequence). This chain's CDR3 is CSAVTGDEAFF. CDR3 sequence (DNA): TGCAGTGCAGTGACAGGGGATGAAGCTTTCTTT.

This clone has just a few counts. Other DNA sequences in the same sample also yield this CDR3. The chain links TRBV7-2 to TRBJ2-7; 7 bases map to TRBD2. Trimming at V came to 5 bases and at J to 5 bases, leaving 6 bases not matched to a gene. Germline CDR1 reads SGHTA; CDR2 reads FQGNSA. The CDR3 length is 13 residues. The chain's CDR3 is CASSLGTIDEQYF. The CDR3, as DNA: TGTGCCAGCAGCCTAGGGACTATCGACGAGCAGTACTTC.

The chain joins TRBV2 to TRBJ1-4; 8 bases agree with TRBD1. The ends lost 4 bases at V and 7 bases at J; junction bases unmatched: 8. Germline lookup yields CDR1 SNHLY and CDR2 FYNNEI. This CDR3 region has 15 residues. This chain's CDR3 is CASSVRQGIVEKLFF. As DNA, the CDR3 is TGTGCCAGCAGTGTCCGACAGGGGATAGTTGAAAAACTGTTTTTT.

This chain uses TRBV5-8 with TRBJ1-2; maybe TRBD1 (5 bases). Germline CDR1 and CDR2: SGHTS and YDEGEE. The CDR3 has 16 residues. V lost 5 bases and J 1 base, leaving 18 bases between the germline ends. The DNA of the CDR3 is TGTGCCAGCAGTCCAGGGCCCCCAGGCCTTAACTATGGCTACACCTTC. Its protein is CASSPGPPGLNYGYTF.

J is TRBJ1-3 and V is TRBV3-1 (or the pseudogene TRBV3-2); perhaps TRBD1 as D (6 bases). V was cut by 1 base and J by 3 bases, with 10 bases left in between. Germline V gene data show CDR1 as LGHDT and CDR2 as YNNKEL (reference sequence). The CDR3 sequence is 15 residues long. CDR3 sequence reads: CASSQAGAGGNTIYF. The CDR3, as DNA: TGTGCCAGCAGCCAAGCAGGGGCGGGTGGAAACACCATATATTTT.

The genes are TRBV3-1 (or the pseudogene TRBV3-2) and TRBJ2-1; 7 bases align to TRBD2. The CDR3 runs 16 residues. CDR1 LGHDT and CDR2 YNNKEL come from the germline V gene (reference sequence). The junction had 4 bases not matched to a gene; V was cut back by 1 base and J by 1 base. CDR3 coding DNA: TGTGCCAGCAGCCAAGGGTACGGGGGGTCCTACAATGAGCAGTTCTTC. This sequence encodes CASSQGYGGSYNEQFF.

The chain uses TRBV10-1 and TRBJ2-2, with TRBD1 identical over 8 bases. The germline V gene has CDR1 WNHNN and CDR2 SYGVQD (reference sequence). V lost 0 bases and J lost 1; bases outside the gene matches: 1. This CDR3 comprises 16 residues. The CDR3 DNA sequence: TGCGCCAGCAGTGAGTCGGGGACAGGGAACACCGGGGAGCTGTTTTTT. Its protein product is CASSESGTGNTGELFF.

V is TRBV5-1 and J is TRBJ2-3, with TRBD2 identical over 11 bases. Per germline, CDR1 SGHRS and CDR2 YFSETQ. J lost 7 bases, V lost 5 bases, and 12 bases had no gene match. The CDR3 sequence is 16 residues long. The CDR3 loop reads CASSGVSGGAINTQYF. The CDR3 DNA is TGCGCCAGCAGTGGAGTTAGCGGGGGGGCTATAAATACGCAGTATTTT.

The rearrangement joins TRBV6-5 to TRBJ1-1; the D is unclear. V lost 7 bases to trimming and J lost 0 bases, with 12 bases between them. The length of the CDR3 is 14 residues. Germline V gene data show CDR1 as MNHEY and CDR2 as SVGAGI. Written as DNA, the CDR3 is TGTGCCAGCAAAAGAGGAAACATGAACACTGAAGCTTTCTTT. Residues: CASKRGNMNTEAFF.

This chain links TRBV5-6 with TRBJ1-5, with TRBD1 identical over 10 bases. Germline V gene lookup returns CDR1 SGHDT and CDR2 YYEEEE. J lost 4 bases, V lost 3 bases, and 1 base had no gene match. There are 14 residues in the CDR3. This CDR3 reads CASSWTGGNQPQHF. CDR3 bases: TGTGCCAGCAGCTGGACAGGGGGGAATCAGCCCCAGCATTTT.

The V gene is TRBV11-3, the J gene TRBJ2-1; possible D gene TRBD1, 6 bases. V gave up 3 bases and J gave up 5 bases, with 11 bases separating them. CDR1 is SGHNT, CDR2 YENEEA, per germline. The CDR3 runs to 14 residues. The CDR3 protein is CASSFRDNDNEQFF. The CDR3 DNA reads TGTGCCAGCAGCTTCCGGGACAATGACAATGAGCAGTTCTTC.

The chain joins TRBV9 to TRBJ2-2; the D gene is possibly TRBD1 (5 bases). V dropped 6 bases and J dropped 2 bases, with 17 bases sitting between them. Germline CDR1 SGDLS, CDR2 YYNGEE. The CDR3 extends over 16 amino acids. CDR3 residues: CASTPLADINTGELFF. CDR3 in DNA: TGTGCCAGCACACCCCTGGCGGACATTAACACCGGGGAGCTGTTTTTT. The full variable domain, with the rest looked up from reference TRBV9 and TRBJ2-2, is DSGVTQTPKHLITATGQRVTLRCSPRSGDLSVYWYQQSLDQGLQFLIQYYNGEERAKGNILERFSAQQFPDLHSELNLSSLELGDSALYFCASTPLADINTGELFFGEGSRLTVL.

This chain links TRBV7-9 with TRBJ1-6; D gene unclear. Germline values: CDR1 SEHNR, CDR2 FQNEAQ (reference sequence). V gave up 1 base and J gave up 1 base, with 5 bases separating them. The CDR3 runs 15 residues. CDR3 nucleotide sequence: TGTGCCAGCAGCTTAGACGGGTCCTATAATTCACCCCTCCACTTT. Translated, it gives CASSLDGSYNSPLHF.

This chain joins TRBV18 and TRBJ1-6; unclear D gene. V shed 3 bases and J shed 9 bases, with 15 bases lying between them. Germline CDR1 KGHSH, CDR2 LQKENI. CDR3 length equals 15 residues. The CDR3 is CASSPSAIITSPLHF. CDR3 bases: TGTGCCAGCTCACCCTCTGCTATTATAACTTCACCCCTCCACTTT.

The chain links TRBV24-1 to TRBJ2-2; possibly TRBD2 for D (5 bases). The CDR3 covers 15 residues. V dropped 9 bases and J dropped 1 base, with 14 bases sitting between them. The germline CDR1 and CDR2 sequences are KGHDR and SFDVKD. CDR3 residues: CATASGSENTGELFF. The DNA for the CDR3 is TGTGCCACCGCCTCGGGATCAGAGAACACCGGGGAGCTGTTTTTT.

This rearrangement joins TRBV6-5 to TRBJ2-7; no firm D call. Germline lookup yields CDR1 MNHEY and CDR2 SVGAGI. Trimming removed 10 bases at V and 5 bases at J, with 12 bases between. The CDR3 runs 11 residues. In DNA form, the CDR3 reads TGTGCCACCACTCAGGTTAACGAGCAGTACTTC. Amino acid sequence: CATTQVNEQYF.

The chain joins TRBV6-5 to TRBJ2-7; D gene ambiguous. This CDR3 spans 15 amino acids. V lost 3 bases and J 0 bases, leaving 12 bases between the germline ends. Germline V gene lookup returns CDR1 MNHEY and CDR2 SVGAGI. In DNA form, the CDR3 reads TGTGCCAGCAGTTATAATCGACTGTACTCCTACGAGCAGTACGTC. Amino acids: CASSYNRLYSYEQYV.

The genes are TRBV9 and TRBJ2-5; TRBD2 matches at 7 bases. This CDR3 contains 14 residues. CDR1 is SGDLS and CDR2 is YYNGEE in the germline V gene. V was pared by 4 bases and J by 7 bases, with 10 bases of the junction left unmatched. This CDR3 reads CASSPDLAVRTQYF. The CDR3 DNA reads as TGTGCCAGCAGCCCGGATCTAGCGGTCAGGACCCAGTACTTC.